The source of this T cell receptor (beta chain) is a study of CD8 T cells in ankylosing spondylitis. Findings and caveats of the study: Within ankylosing spondylitis blood, a TCR beta motif made up of eight highly homologous variants appeared to be characteristic. A CD8+ phenotype characterized the disease-linked clones, which were relatively rare in peripheral blood. The study looked at matched synovial fluid samples from ankylosing spondylitis patients. Disease-linked clones were reported to be significantly enriched there. Certain motif variants had earlier appeared in reactive arthritis synovial fluid and blood.

Germline lookup yields CDR1 MNHEY and CDR2 SVGAGI. The CDR3 spans 14 residues. V was trimmed by 5 bases and J by 1 base, leaving 11 bases between them. Using quantitative 5'-RACE with molecular barcodes, the authors made TCR beta libraries. MiXCR, applied by TCRdb to the 5' RACE reads, yields one record per CDR3 protein. The data contain some 840,000 distinct CDR3 sequences, roughly 12% of them seen just once; the ten biggest clones take up less than 0.65%. This clonotype has just a few counts. As yet, its antigen is unknown. The chain couples TRBV6-5 to TRBJ2-5, with D unclear. Sequenced material: blood, either unsorted or a sorted T cell fraction (not recorded which). The clonotype originates from a male donor with ankylosing spondylitis. The CDR3 loop reads CASSHHTLQETQYF. The DNA of the CDR3 is TGTGCCAGCAGTCACCACACGCTCCAAGAGACCCAGTACTTC.